This T cell receptor beta chain was captured by sequencing in a study of blood T cell repertoires in COVID-19. Background on the study: Collection of acute and convalescent COVID-19 samples took place in the United States, Italy and Spain. PBMCs, B-cell-depleted T cells, or T cells provided the cDNA or gDNA that made up the material.

Under the authors' procedure: Using reference gene primer amplification, nucleated cell counts were estimated. The protocol was immunoSEQ multiplex PCR, while the TCRdb copy is restricted to in-frame clones and leaves out a portion. The D gene and trimming were derived from the DNA, and the V and J assignments and clone size from that table. The sample records some 170,000 clones, around 76% being singletons. This clone has more than one count but fewer than ten. The CDR3 consists of 12 residues. The V end lost 5 bases, the J end lost 4 bases, and 8 bases lay between the germline ends. The germline CDR1 and CDR2 sequences are PRHDT and FYEKMQ (reference sequence).

V is TRBV13 and J is TRBJ1-2, with TRBD1 as a possible D gene (5 bases). Sequences were obtained from peripheral blood. This TCR came from a woman in her seventies with acute or convalescent COVID-19. For the CDR3, the DNA is TGTGCCAGCAGCCAACAGGTCTATGGCTACACCTTC. Protein sequence: CASSQQVYGYTF.